These T cell receptor beta chains were read from a single sample in a study of CD8 T cells in ankylosing spondylitis. TCRdb processed the 5' RACE reads anew with MiXCR; each CDR3 protein has one entry. The repertoire has some 450,000 distinct CDR3 sequences, more than 15% of them found once; the top ten carry approximately 1%. Sequenced: blood, either unsorted or a sorted T cell fraction (not recorded which). These receptors all stem from a male donor with ankylosing spondylitis. Both conserved end residues are trimmed from each CDR3.

SASAPGLAVTDTQY	TRBV20-1	TRBJ2-3
ATSRAGTFHEQY	TRBV15	TRBJ2-7
ASRQGGPQH	TRBV12-3/TRBV12-4	TRBJ1-5
ASSIIPGGGSNNEQF	TRBV19	TRBJ2-1
ASSSASGTETQY	TRBV5-1	TRBJ2-5
ASRDGTYNSPLH	TRBV2	TRBJ1-6
ASSFLAPEQDEQF	TRBV5-1	TRBJ2-1
ATSDLWGDGQKF	TRBV24-1	TRBJ2-1
AWSKGGQGRHEQY	TRBV30	TRBJ2-7
ASSMGQGFYTEAF	TRBV14	TRBJ1-1
ASSLSSRGGYEQY	TRBV7-2	TRBJ2-7
ASSSFLNEQF	TRBV12-3/TRBV12-4	TRBJ2-1
ASKGESGNTIY	TRBV27	TRBJ1-3
ASSSPGGRTEAF	TRBV12-3/TRBV12-4	TRBJ1-1
SSKPFAGTASYEQY	TRBV20-1	TRBJ2-7
SARDLLSGANVLT	TRBV20-1	TRBJ2-6
ASSSDGTRNQPQH	TRBV11-2	TRBJ1-5
ASGLEDRHPLKF	TRBV5-1	TRBJ2-1
ASSLIGDTQY	TRBV7-9	TRBJ2-3
ASSFEWTGIQPQH	TRBV12-3/TRBV12-4	TRBJ1-5
ASSPWGHQNTGELF	TRBV18	TRBJ2-2
SAPISTRGGRGGNEQF	TRBV20-1	TRBJ2-1
ASRKGVNEKLF	TRBV12-3/TRBV12-4	TRBJ1-4
ASSLVALAGGLYNEQF	TRBV5-1	TRBJ2-1
ASNLEGGYINEQF	TRBV5-1	TRBJ2-1
SARDPRGKTGNTIY	TRBV20-1	TRBJ1-3
ASSLTTGLGNTIY	TRBV7-3	TRBJ1-3
SARDGTSYNEQF	TRBV20-1	TRBJ2-1
ASSSQAGGPDYEQY	TRBV21-1	TRBJ2-7
ASGDGVTYTDTQY	TRBV5-1	TRBJ2-3
SAKTSGRTYEQY	TRBV20-1	TRBJ2-7
ATSNANYGYT	TRBV15	TRBJ1-2
ASSTGRRYEQY	TRBV12-3/TRBV12-4	TRBJ2-7
ASSLKEGYYGYT	TRBV12-3/TRBV12-4	TRBJ1-2
ASSRTLAGGYNEQF	TRBV4-1	TRBJ2-1
ASGLVLGGERDQPQH	TRBV12-5	TRBJ1-5
ASSLVQGAREKLF	TRBV7-2	TRBJ1-4
ASTQREGSEQF	TRBV2	TRBJ2-1
ATSDLSYRDYGYT	TRBV24-1	TRBJ1-2
ASSVSGHANAEAF	TRBV19	TRBJ1-1
ASITQGALQGNTIY	TRBV12-3/TRBV12-4	TRBJ1-3
ASSTYLAAKDEQF	TRBV7-3	TRBJ2-1